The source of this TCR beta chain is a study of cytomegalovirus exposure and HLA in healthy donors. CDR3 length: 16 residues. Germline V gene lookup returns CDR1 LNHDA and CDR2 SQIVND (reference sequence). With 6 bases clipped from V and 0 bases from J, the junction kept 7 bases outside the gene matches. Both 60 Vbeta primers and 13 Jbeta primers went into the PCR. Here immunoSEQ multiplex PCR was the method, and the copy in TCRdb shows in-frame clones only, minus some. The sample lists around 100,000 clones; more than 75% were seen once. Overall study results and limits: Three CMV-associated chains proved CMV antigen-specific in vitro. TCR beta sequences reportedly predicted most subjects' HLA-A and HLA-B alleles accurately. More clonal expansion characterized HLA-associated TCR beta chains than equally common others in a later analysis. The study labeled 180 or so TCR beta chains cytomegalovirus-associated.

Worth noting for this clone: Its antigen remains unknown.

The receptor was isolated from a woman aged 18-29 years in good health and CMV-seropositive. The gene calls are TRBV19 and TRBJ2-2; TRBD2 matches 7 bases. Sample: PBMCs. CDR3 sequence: CASRDRDYTNTGELFF. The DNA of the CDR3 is TGTGCCAGTAGGGACCGGGACTATACGAACACCGGGGAGCTGTTTTTT.